The 6 T cell receptor beta chains presented below share a single source sample, sequenced in a study of cytomegalovirus exposure and HLA in healthy donors. A multiplex PCR was run with 60 Vbeta primers and 13 Jbeta primers. Clones were sequenced by immunoSEQ multiplex PCR, and TCRdb holds only the in-frame ones, with some missing. The sample yields around 300,000 clones, around two thirds seen once. Sequenced material: PBMCs. Source of these receptors: a female donor in good health and CMV-seronegative.

This sequence joins TRBV30 and TRBJ1-5; 7 positions agree with TRBD1. V shed 2 bases, J shed 4 bases, and the junction held 14 bases outside the gene matches. The CDR3 spans 17 residues. Looked up from germline, CDR1 is GTSNPN and CDR2 is SVGIG (reference sequence). CDR3 region: CAWSNVRRGRRNQPQHF. The CDR3 DNA reads TGTGCCTGGAGTAATGTTAGAAGGGGGCGAAGGAATCAGCCCCAGCATTTT.

The chain links TRBV5-4 to TRBJ2-3; 9 nucleotides match TRBD1. The trim removed 0 bases at V and 4 bases at J, leaving 3 bases unmatched. This CDR3 has 15 residues. Germline CDR1 and CDR2: SGHNT and YYREEE (reference sequence). The CDR3 DNA is TGTGCCAGCAGCTTGGGGGACAGGGTTTCAGATACGCAGTATTTT. It yields the protein CASSLGDRVSDTQYF.

J is TRBJ2-7 and V is TRBV27; D possibly corresponds to TRBD2 (5 bases). Per germline, CDR1 MNHEY and CDR2 SMNVEV (reference sequence). There are 16 residues in the CDR3. With 4 bases removed from V and 2 bases from J, the gap between germline ends came to 18 bases. CDR3 loop: CASSYSMGGSTYEQYF. The CDR3 bases are TGTGCCAGCAGTTACTCTATGGGCGGGTCTACCTACGAGCAGTACTTC.

This chain connects TRBV14 to TRBJ2-3; 10 nucleotides match TRBD1. The CDR3 is 14 amino acids. The germline V gene encodes CDR1 SGHDN and CDR2 FVKESK. Trimming cost V 8 bases and J 5 bases; bases outside gene matches: 7. The CDR3 spells CASGDRGRGDTQYF. In DNA form, the CDR3 reads TGTGCCAGCGGAGACAGGGGGCGGGGAGATACGCAGTATTTT.

This clone was seen a single time. The chain combines TRBV4-2 with TRBJ2-1, with D unclear. V lost 1 base and J 7 bases, leaving 8 bases between the germline ends. The CDR3 is made up of 13 amino acids. CDR1 LGHNA and CDR2 YNFKEQ come from the germline V gene. CDR3: CASSQGALNEQFF. The CDR3 DNA reads as TGTGCCAGCAGCCAAGGGGCGCTGAATGAGCAGTTCTTC.

The V and J genes are TRBV9 and TRBJ2-3, with D maybe TRBD2 (5 bases). V lost 2 bases, J lost 0 bases, and 10 bases lay in between. The CDR3 loop spans 15 amino acids. CDR1 and CDR2 (germline): SGDLS, YYNGEE. The CDR3 DNA reads as TGTGCCAGCAGCGTGGGGAGTCTGAGCACAGATACGCAGTATTTT. As protein: CASSVGSLSTDTQYF.